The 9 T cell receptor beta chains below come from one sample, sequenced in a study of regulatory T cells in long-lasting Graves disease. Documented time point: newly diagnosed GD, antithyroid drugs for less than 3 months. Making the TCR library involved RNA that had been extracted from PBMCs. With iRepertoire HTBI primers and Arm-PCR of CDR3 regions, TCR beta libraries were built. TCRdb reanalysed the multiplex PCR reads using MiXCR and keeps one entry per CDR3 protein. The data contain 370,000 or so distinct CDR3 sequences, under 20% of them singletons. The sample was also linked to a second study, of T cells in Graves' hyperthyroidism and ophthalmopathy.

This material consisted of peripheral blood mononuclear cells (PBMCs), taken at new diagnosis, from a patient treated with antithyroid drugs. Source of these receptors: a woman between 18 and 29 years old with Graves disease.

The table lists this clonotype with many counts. In DNA form, the CDR3 reads TGTGCCTGGAGTTCCCGACAGCCGGAAAAACTGTTTTTT. Translating it yields CAWSSRQPEKLFF. The chain has TRBV30 and TRBJ1-4; possibly TRBD1 for D (5 bases). Germline V gene data show CDR1 as GTSNPN and CDR2 as SVGIG (reference sequence). The CDR3 is 13 residues long. V was cut by 2 bases and J by 8 bases, with 12 bases left in between.

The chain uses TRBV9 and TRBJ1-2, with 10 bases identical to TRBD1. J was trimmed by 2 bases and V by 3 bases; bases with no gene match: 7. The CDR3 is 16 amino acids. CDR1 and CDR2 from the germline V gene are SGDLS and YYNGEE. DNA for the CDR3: TGTGCCAGCAGCGGCGTTCCGGGACAGGGGAACTATGGCTACACCTTC. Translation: CASSGVPGQGNYGYTF. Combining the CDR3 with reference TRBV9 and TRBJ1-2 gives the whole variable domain DSGVTQTPKHLITATGQRVTLRCSPRSGDLSVYWYQQSLDQGLQFLIQYYNGEERAKGNILERFSAQQFPDLHSELNLSSLELGDSALYFCASSGVPGQGNYGYTFGSGTRLTVV.

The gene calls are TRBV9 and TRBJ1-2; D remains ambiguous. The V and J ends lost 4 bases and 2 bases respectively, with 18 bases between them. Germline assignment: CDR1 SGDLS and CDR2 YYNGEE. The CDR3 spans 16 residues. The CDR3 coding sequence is TGTGCCAGCAGCCCATCCCGAGGCTGGGGAAACTATGGCTACACCTTC. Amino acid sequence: CASSPSRGWGNYGYTF.

The CDR3 DNA sequence: TGTGCCAGCAGCTTAATCCCAGCGCCCGACACTGAAGCTTTCTTT. Translation gives CASSLIPAPDTEAFF. The chain is built from TRBV7-3 and TRBJ1-1, with D unclear. The V gene's germline CDR1 is SGHTA and CDR2 FQGTGA. The length of the CDR3 is 15 residues. Trimming pared 1 base from V and 3 bases from J, leaving 12 bases between.

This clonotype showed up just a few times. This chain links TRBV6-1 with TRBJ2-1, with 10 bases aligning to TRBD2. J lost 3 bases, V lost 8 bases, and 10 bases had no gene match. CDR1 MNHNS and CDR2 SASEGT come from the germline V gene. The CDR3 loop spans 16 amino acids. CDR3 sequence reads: CASLRTSGHNYNEQFF. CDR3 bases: TGTGCCAGCCTCCGGACTAGCGGACACAACTACAATGAGCAGTTCTTC.

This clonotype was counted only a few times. The CDR3 sequence is CAIRSVGRSQGEAFF. CDR3 bases: TGTGCCATCAGAAGTGTGGGGAGATCACAGGGAGAAGCTTTCTTT. This chain uses TRBV10-3 with TRBJ1-1, with D tentatively TRBD1 (6 bases). This CDR3 contains 15 residues. Trimming shortened V by 6 bases and J by 8 bases, and 22 bases separated the two germline ends. Germline CDR1 ENHRY, CDR2 SYGVKD.

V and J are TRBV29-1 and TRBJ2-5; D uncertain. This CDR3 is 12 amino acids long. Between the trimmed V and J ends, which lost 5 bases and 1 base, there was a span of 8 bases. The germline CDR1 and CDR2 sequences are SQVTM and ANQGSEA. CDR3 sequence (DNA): TGCAGCGTTTTACCCCCCCAAGAGACCCAGTACTTC. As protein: CSVLPPQETQYF.

CDR3 sequence reads: CASSLAGAMQYF. Written as DNA, the CDR3 is TGTGCCAGCAGCCTAGCGGGGGCCATGCAGTACTTC. The V gene is TRBV6-2 or TRBV6-3, the J gene TRBJ2-7; 10 bases fit TRBD2. The germline gives CDR1 MNHEY, CDR2 SVGEGT. The CDR3 is made up of 12 amino acids. V lost 6 bases, J lost 9 bases, and 5 bases stayed unmatched.

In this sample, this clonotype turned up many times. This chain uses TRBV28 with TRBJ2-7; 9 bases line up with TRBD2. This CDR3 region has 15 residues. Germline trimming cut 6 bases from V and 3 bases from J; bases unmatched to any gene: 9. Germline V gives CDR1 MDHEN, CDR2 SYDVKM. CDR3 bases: TGTGCCAGCAGCTTAAGAGCGGGGGGCGTCTACGAGCAGTACTTC. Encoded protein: CASSLRAGGVYEQYF.